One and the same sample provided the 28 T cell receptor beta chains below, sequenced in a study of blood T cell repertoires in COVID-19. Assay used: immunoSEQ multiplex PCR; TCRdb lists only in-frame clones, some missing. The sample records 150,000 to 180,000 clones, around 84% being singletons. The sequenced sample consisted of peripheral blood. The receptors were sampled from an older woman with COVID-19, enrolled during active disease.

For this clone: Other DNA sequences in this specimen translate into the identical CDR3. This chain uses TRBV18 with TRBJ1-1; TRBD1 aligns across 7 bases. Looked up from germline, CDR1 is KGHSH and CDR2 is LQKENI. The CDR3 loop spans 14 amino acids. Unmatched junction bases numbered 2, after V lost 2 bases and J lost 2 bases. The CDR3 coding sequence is TGTGCCAGCTCACCAAGACAGGGCAACACTGAAGCTTTCTTT. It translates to CASSPRQGNTEAFF.

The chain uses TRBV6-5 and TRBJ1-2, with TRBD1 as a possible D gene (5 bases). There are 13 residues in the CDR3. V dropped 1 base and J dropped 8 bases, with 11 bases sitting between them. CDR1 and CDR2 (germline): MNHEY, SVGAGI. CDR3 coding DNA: TGTGCCAGCAGTTACTTTTCAGGGAAAGGCTACACCTTC. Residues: CASSYFSGKGYTF.

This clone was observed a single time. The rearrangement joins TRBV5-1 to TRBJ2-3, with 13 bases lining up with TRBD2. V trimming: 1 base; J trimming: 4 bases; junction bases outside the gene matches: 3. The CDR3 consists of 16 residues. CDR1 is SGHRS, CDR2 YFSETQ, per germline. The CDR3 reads CASSLTSGGASDTQYF. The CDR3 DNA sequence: TGCGCCAGCAGCTTGACTAGCGGGGGGGCATCAGATACGCAGTATTTT.

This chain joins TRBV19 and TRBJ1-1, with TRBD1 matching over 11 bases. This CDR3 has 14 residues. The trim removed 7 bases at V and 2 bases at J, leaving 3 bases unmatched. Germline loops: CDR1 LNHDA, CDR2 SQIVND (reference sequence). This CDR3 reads CASIWTGGNTEAFF. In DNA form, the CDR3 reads TGTGCCAGTATTTGGACAGGGGGCAACACTGAAGCTTTCTTT.

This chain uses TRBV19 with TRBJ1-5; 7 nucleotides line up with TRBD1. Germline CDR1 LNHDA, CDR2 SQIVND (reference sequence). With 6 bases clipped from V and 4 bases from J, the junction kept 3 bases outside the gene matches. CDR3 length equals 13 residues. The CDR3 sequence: CASRDRRNQPQHF. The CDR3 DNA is TGTGCCAGTAGGGACAGGAGGAATCAGCCCCAGCATTTT.

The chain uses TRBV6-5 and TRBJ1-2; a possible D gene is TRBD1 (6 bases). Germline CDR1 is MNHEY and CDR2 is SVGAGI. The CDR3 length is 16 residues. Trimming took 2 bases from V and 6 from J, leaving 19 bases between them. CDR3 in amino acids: CASSYGEGGKRDGYTF. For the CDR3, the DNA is TGTGCCAGCAGTTACGGCGAGGGGGGGAAGCGGGATGGCTACACCTTC.

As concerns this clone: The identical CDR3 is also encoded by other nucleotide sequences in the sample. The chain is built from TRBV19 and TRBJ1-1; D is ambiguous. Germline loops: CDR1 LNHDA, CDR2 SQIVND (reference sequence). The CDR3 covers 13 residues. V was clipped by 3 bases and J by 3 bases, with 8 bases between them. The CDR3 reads CASSIKGDTEAFF. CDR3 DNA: TGTGCCAGTAGTATTAAGGGAGACACTGAAGCTTTCTTT.

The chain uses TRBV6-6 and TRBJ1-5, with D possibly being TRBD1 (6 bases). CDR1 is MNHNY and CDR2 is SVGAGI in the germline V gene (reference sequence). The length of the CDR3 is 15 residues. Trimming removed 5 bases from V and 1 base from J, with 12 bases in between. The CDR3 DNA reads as TGTGCCAGCAGTACAGGGACCCTAAGCAATCAGCCCCAGCATTTT. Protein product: CASSTGTLSNQPQHF.

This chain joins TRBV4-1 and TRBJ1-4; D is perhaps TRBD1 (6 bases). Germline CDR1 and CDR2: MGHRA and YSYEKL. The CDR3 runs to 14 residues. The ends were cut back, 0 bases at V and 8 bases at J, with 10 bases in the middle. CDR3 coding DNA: TGCGCCAGCAGCCAAGAGGGGGCGGAAGAAAAACTGTTTTTT. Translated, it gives CASSQEGAEEKLFF.

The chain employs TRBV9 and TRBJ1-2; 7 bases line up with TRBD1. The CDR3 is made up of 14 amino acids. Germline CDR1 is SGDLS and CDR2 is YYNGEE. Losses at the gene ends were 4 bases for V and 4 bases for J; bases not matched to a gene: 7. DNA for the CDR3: TGTGCCAGCAGCTCTCAGACAGGGCTCTATGGCTACACCTTC. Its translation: CASSSQTGLYGYTF.

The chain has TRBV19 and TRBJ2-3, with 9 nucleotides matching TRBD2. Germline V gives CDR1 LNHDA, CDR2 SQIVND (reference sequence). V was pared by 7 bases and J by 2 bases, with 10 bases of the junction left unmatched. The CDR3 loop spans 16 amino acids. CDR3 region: CASTRSSGGPTDTQYF. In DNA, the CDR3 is TGTGCCAGTACCCGGAGTAGCGGGGGCCCCACAGATACGCAGTATTTT.

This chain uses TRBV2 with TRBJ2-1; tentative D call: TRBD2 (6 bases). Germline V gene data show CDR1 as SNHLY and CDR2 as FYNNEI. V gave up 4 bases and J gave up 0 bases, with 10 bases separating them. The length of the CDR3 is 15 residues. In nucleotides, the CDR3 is TGTGCCAGCAGTGGAAGGAGGGGCTCCTACAATGAGCAGTTCTTC. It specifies CASSGRRGSYNEQFF.

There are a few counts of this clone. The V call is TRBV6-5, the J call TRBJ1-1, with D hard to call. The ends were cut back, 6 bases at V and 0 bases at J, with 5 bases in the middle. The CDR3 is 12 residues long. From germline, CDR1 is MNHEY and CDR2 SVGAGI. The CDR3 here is CASRLVNTEAFF. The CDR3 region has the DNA TGTGCCAGCAGACTAGTGAACACTGAAGCTTTCTTT.

The CDR3 loop is CASSLEDRVNSPLHF. CDR3 bases: TGCGCCAGCAGCTTGGAGGACAGGGTAAATTCACCCCTCCACTTT. The gene calls are TRBV5-1 and TRBJ1-6; 8 bases line up with TRBD1. V shed 0 bases and J 7 bases; nucleotides not matched to a gene: 3. The CDR3 extends over 15 amino acids. The germline V gene has CDR1 SGHRS and CDR2 YFSETQ.

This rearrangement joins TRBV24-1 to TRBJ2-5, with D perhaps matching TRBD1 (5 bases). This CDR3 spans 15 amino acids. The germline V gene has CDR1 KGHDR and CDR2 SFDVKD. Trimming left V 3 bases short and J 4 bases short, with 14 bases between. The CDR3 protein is CATSDRDSVGETQYF. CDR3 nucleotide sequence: TGTGCCACCAGTGATCGAGACAGCGTGGGAGAGACCCAGTACTTC.

The CDR3 DNA is TGCGCCAGCAGTGAAAGCGGGAGGAGCTCCTACGAGCAGTACGTC. Translation gives CASSESGRSSYEQYV. V gene TRBV10-1 combines with J gene TRBJ2-7; 9 nucleotides line up with TRBD2. V was clipped by 3 bases and J by 0 bases; unmatched bases: 3. The CDR3 is 15 residues long. Germline V gene lookup returns CDR1 WNHNN and CDR2 SYGVQD (reference sequence).

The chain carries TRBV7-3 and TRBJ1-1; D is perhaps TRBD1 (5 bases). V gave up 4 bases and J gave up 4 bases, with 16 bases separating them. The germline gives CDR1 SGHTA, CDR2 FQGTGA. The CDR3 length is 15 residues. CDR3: CASSYGGEGSTEAFF. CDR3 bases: TGTGCCAGCAGCTACGGGGGAGAAGGTTCCACTGAAGCTTTCTTT.

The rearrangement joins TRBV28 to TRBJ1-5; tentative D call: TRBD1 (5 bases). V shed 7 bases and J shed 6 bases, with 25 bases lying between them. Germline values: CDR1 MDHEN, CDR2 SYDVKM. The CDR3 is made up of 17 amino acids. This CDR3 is CASTLSPGGVRGQPQHF. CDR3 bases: TGTGCCAGCACCCTTAGCCCGGGAGGGGTTCGCGGTCAGCCCCAGCATTTT.

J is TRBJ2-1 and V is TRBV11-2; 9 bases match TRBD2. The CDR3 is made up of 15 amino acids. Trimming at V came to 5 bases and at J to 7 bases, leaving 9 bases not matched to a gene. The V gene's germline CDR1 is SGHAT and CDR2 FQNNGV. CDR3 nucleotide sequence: TGTGCCAGCAGCCTTCTGGCGGGAGGGAATAATGAGCAGTTCTTC. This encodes CASSLLAGGNNEQFF.

The CDR3 spells CASSSPTGGSYEQYF. CDR3 in DNA: TGTGCCAGCAGTTCCCCGACAGGGGGTTCCTACGAGCAGTACTTC. The J gene is TRBJ2-7, the V gene TRBV27; 9 bases match TRBD1. V was clipped by 4 bases and J by 1 base; unmatched bases: 5. Germline CDR1 MNHEY, CDR2 SMNVEV (reference sequence). The CDR3 length is 15 residues.

The CDR3 here is CASSRGGSGTEAFF. In DNA form, the CDR3 reads TGTGCCAGCAGCCGTGGCGGATCGGGCACTGAAGCTTTCTTT. The chain is built from TRBV7-8 and TRBJ1-1; D call uncertain. The CDR3 has 14 residues. Germline values: CDR1 SGHVS, CDR2 FQNEAQ. The V and J ends lost 5 bases and 4 bases respectively, with 14 bases between them.

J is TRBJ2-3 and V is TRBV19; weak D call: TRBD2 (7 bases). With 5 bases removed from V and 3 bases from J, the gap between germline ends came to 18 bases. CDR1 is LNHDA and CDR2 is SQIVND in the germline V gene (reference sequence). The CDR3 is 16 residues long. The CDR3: CASSRSRGGGTDTQYF. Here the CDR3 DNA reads TGTGCCAGTAGTCGATCGAGGGGGGGCGGGACAGATACGCAGTATTTT.

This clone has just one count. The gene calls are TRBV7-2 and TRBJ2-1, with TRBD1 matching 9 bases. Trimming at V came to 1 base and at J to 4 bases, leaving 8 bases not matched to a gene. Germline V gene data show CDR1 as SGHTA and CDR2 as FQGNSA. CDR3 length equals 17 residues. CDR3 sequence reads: CASSLDTGGLGYNEQFF. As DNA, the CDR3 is TGTGCCAGCAGCTTAGATACAGGGGGCTTAGGGTACAATGAGCAGTTCTTC.

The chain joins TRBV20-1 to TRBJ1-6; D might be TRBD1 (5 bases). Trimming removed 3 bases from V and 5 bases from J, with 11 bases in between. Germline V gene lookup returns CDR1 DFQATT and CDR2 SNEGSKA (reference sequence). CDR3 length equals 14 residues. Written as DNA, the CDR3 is TGCAGTGCTAGTATGAGCAGGGATAATTCACCCCTCCACTTT. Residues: CSASMSRDNSPLHF.

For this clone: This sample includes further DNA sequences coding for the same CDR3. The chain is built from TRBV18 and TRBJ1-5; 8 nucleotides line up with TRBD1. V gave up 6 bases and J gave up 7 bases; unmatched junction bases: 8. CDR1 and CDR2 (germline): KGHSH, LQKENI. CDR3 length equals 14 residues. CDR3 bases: TGTGCCAGCTCGCCCCAGGGGGCTAAGCAGCCCCAGCATTTT. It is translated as CASSPQGAKQPQHF.

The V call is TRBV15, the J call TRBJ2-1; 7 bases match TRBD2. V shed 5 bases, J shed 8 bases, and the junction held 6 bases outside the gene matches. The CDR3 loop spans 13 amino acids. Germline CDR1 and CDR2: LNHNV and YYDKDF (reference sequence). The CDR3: CATSPPRGDEQFF. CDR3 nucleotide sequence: TGTGCCACCAGCCCCCCACGGGGGGATGAGCAGTTCTTC.

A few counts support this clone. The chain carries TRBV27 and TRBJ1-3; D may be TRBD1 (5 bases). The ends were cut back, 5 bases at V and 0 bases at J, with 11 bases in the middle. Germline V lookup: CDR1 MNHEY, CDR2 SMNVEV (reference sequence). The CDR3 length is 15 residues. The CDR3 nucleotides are TGTGCCAGCAGTATGACAGCTAGCTCTGGAAACACCATATATTTT. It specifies CASSMTASSGNTIYF.

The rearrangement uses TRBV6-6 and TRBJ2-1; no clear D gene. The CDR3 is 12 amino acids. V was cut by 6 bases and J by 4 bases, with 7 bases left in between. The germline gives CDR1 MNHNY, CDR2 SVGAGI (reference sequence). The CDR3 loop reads CASSSNYNEQFF. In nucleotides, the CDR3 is TGTGCCAGCAGCAGTAATTACAATGAGCAGTTCTTC.